Each of the 3 T cell receptor beta chains below was sequenced from the same sample in a study of read filtering for tumor transcriptome and immune sequencing. The library was built from around 0.4 ug RNA with molecular barcoded adaptors for alpha/delta and beta/gamma chains. TCRdb passed the reads through MiXCR, listing each CDR3 protein once. The repertoire consists of around 41,000 distinct CDR3 sequences, with 11% to 15% occurring once and the leading ten covering 15% to 20%. Sequencing was carried out using a population of CD138-negative cells sorted from bone marrow. These receptors were taken from a donor at least 40 years old with multiple myeloma.

This clonotype is deemed medium-sized (0.01 to 0.1%). This chain connects TRBV7-3 to TRBJ2-1; D is possibly TRBD2 (5 bases). Trimming removed 6 bases at V and 1 base at J, with 13 bases between. The length of the CDR3 is 15 residues. Germline values: CDR1 SGHTA, CDR2 FQGTGA. CDR3 loop: CASSPGSASYNEQFF. The CDR3 DNA reads TGTGCCAGCAGTCCTGGTAGCGCGTCCTACAATGAGCAGTTCTTC.

The sample holds many counts of this clonotype. The chain is built from TRBV7-2 and TRBJ2-5; possibly TRBD2 for D (5 bases). The germline V and J ends were trimmed by 2 bases and 2 bases, with 12 bases remaining between them. This CDR3 spans 15 amino acids. Germline values: CDR1 SGHTA, CDR2 FQGNSA. In DNA form, the CDR3 reads TGTGCCAGCAGCTTATTTGCGGGTACTCAAGAGACCCAGTACTTC. As protein: CASSLFAGTQETQYF. Variable domain in full (rest from reference TRBV7-2 and TRBJ2-5): GAGVSQSPSNKVTEKGKDVELRCDPISGHTALYWYRQSLGQGLEFLIYFQGNSAPDKSGLPSDRFSAERTGGSVSTLTIQRTQQEDSAVYLCASSLFAGTQETQYFGPGTRLLVL.

This chain links TRBV7-6 with TRBJ2-1; the D gene is possibly TRBD1 (5 bases). V was shortened by 4 bases and J by 3 bases, with 16 bases between the two germline ends. The CDR3 totals 16 residues. Germline lookup yields CDR1 SGHVS and CDR2 FNYEAQ. The CDR3: CASSSLAGILYNEQFF. CDR3 nucleotide sequence: TGTGCCAGCAGCTCGTTAGCAGGGATTCTCTACAATGAGCAGTTCTTC.